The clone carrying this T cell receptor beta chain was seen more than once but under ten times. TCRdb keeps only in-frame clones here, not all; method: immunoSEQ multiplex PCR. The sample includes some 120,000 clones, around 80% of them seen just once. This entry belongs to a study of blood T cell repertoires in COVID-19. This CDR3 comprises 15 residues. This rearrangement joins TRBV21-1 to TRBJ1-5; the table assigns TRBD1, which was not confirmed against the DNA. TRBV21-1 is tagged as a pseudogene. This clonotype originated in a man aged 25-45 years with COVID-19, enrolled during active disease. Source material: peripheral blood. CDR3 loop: CASSPPRRSNQPQHF. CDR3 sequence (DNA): TGTGCCAGCTCCCCCCCGCGCAGGTCAAATCAGCCCCAGCATTTT.